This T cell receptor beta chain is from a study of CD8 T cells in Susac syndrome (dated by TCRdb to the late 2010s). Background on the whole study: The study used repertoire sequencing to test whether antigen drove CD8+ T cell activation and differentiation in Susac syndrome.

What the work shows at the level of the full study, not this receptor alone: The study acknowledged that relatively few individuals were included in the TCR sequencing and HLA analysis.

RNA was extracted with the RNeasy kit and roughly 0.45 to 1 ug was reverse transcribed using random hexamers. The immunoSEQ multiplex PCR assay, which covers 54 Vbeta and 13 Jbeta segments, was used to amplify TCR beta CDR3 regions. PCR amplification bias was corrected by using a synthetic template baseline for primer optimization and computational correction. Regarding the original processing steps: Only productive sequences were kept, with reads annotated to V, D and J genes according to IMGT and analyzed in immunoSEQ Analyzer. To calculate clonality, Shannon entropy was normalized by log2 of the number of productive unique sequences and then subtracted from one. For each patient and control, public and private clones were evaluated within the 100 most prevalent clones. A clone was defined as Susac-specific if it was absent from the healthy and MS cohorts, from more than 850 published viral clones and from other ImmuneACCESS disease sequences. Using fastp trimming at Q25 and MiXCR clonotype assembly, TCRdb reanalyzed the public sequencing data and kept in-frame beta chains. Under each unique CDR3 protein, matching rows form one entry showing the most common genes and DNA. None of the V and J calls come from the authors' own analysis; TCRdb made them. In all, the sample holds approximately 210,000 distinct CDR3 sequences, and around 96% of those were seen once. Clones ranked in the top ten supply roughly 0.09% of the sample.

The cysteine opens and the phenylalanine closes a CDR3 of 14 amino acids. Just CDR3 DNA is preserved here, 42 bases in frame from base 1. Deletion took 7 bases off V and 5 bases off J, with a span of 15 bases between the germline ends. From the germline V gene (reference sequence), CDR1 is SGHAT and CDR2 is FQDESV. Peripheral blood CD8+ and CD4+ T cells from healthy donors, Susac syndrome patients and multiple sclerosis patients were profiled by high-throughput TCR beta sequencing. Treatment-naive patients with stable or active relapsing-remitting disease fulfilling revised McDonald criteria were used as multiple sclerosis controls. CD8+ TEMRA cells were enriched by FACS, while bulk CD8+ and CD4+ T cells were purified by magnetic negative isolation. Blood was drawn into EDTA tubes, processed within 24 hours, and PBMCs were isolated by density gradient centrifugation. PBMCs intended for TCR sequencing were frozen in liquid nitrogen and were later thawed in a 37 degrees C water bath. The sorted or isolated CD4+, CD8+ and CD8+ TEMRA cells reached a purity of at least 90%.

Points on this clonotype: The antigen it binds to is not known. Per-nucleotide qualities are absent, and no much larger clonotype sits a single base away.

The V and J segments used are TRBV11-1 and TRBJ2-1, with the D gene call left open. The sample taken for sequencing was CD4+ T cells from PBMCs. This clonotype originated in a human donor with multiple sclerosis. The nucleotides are TGTGCCAGCACCCCCCCCGCGAACAACAATGAGCAGTTCTTC. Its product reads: CASTPPANNNEQFF.